The entry below gives a single TCR beta chain sequence along with its context. What this receptor recognizes is not known. Base quality data are lacking; no much larger clone is found one base away. CDR1 and CDR2 were assigned from the germline V gene (reference sequence) as GTSNPN and SVGIG. The junction shows trimming of 2 bases on V and 2 bases on J, plus 12 bases between the germline ends. Taken from cysteine to phenylalanine, the CDR3 has 14 residues. The only DNA kept is the CDR3, 42 bases in frame from the first base. TCR beta libraries were generated from genomic DNA with the immunoSEQ kit, following the manufacturer's recommendations. To prepare libraries, a first multiplex PCR with proprietary primers was run, followed by a second PCR that added unique barcodes, and a bead cleanup was done after each round. Each sample batch included a kit-provided positive control reaction and a negative control reaction. The final libraries were assessed on an Agilent 4200 TapeStation D1000 ScreenTape, pooled by volume, and quantified by qPCR. Sequencing ran on an Illumina NextSeq500 with a MidOutput 150-cycle cartridge, using 156 Read1 and 15 Index1 cycles with kit custom primers. The pooled library was loaded at about 0.93 pM with around 20% PhiX control spiked in. The authors' pipeline ran thus. Vendor-processed data were analyzed in R, and a clonotype was defined as all T cells sharing the same CDR3 nucleotide sequence. In the clone abundance analyses, frequencies were normalized to the 10,000 most abundant clones in each sample. Public T cell clones, averaging fewer than five per sample, were removed before analysis. An abundance difference of at least 32-fold between compartments was the criterion for calling clonotypes tumor-enriched or baseline blood-enriched. A beta-binomial differential abundance model was applied to find clonotypes that expanded or contracted between blood time points. Tumor-blood repertoire similarity was measured with the Baroni-Urbani and Buser coefficient, and groups were compared using two-tailed Wilcoxon tests in R. TCRdb mirrors the immuneACCESS table, restricted to in-frame sequences. Some clones are absent from its copies; in checked studies, under half trace to an unresolved V gene, and the reason for the others is unknown. V and J calls and clone size follow that table, whereas D and trimming were derived from the DNA. Here the sample has 150,000 or so clones; about 88% occur a single time. The ten most abundant clones make up over 3.5% of the sample.

Per the publication, the time point label means: baseline pretreatment blood. Read against the paper, the sample's treatment or condition label means: 15 Gy SBRT to primary tumor, nephrectomy 4 weeks later. To track tumor-enriched clonotypes, serial peripheral blood was sampled from radiation-treated patients at baseline and at 2 weeks and 4 weeks after SBRT. All patients had renal cell carcinoma with clear cell pathology. The QIAamp DNA Blood Mini Kit (Qiagen) was used to prepare genomic DNA for TCR sequencing. The analyses included only samples that passed all quality control checks. The sample originates from a study of radiation and T cells in renal cell carcinoma (dated by TCRdb to about 2020). Describing the broader study: The samples were obtained from a clinical trial, where primary renal cell carcinomas were treated with 15 Gy stereotactic body radiation therapy and then removed by nephrectomy 4 weeks afterward. TCR beta sequencing covered approximately 50 samples in total, comprising roughly 25 tumors and 27 peripheral blood samples. Across all 55 or so samples, under 5,000,000 unique CDR3 nucleotide sequences, encoding 2,658,974 unique CDR3 amino acid sequences, were identified.

Broader findings and caveats from the paper: No pretreatment tumor biopsies were available, so the baseline intratumoral presence of clonotypes could not be determined. Tracking of blood repertoire dynamics stopped at less than 5 weeks after treatment, with no follow-up past that point. With a single-armed trial design, the study had no way to address how radiation dose or scheduling affects the TCR repertoire. In blood, the top tumor clonotypes increased between baseline and 2 weeks post-radiation and then shrank by 4 weeks, which suggests that tumor-resident clones expanded only transiently.

The material was blood, obtained from a patient whose treatment included radiotherapy and nephrectomy. This sequence was found in a woman aged 70 to 79 with renal cell carcinoma. The V gene is TRBV30 and the J gene is TRBJ1-1, with TRBD1 as a weak D call on 6 bases. The DNA sequence reads TGTGCCTGGAGTCGTGGACAGCGTAACACTGAAGCTTTCTTT. Its amino acids are CAWSRGQRNTEAFF.